This T cell receptor (beta chain) was captured by sequencing in a study of T cells in Graves' hyperthyroidism and ophthalmopathy. Study information: Before treatment of any kind, peripheral blood was taken at initial diagnosis.

Regions amplified from RNA transcripts were the TCR beta CDR3 regions. The primer set for the first-round RT-PCR of the TCR CDR3 was HTBI. TCRdb re-called the multiplex PCR reads with MiXCR, one entry per CDR3 protein. The sample records approximately 200,000 distinct CDR3 sequences, around 18% being singletons. Clinical symptoms, serum thyroxine, TRAb, thyroid ultrasound and orbital computed tomography informed diagnoses. The length of the CDR3 is 16 residues. Germline V lookup: CDR1 SEHNR, CDR2 FQNEAQ (reference sequence). Trimming pared 5 bases from V and 0 bases from J, leaving 11 bases between. The clonotype was recovered from a man in his forties with Graves' hyperthyroidism. The chain couples TRBV7-9 to TRBJ1-6; D gene ambiguous. What was sequenced was blood. The DNA for the CDR3 is TGTGCCAGCAGCCCAGGTCCGAGCTCCTATAATTCACCCCTCCACTTT. It is translated as CASSPGPSSYNSPLHF.